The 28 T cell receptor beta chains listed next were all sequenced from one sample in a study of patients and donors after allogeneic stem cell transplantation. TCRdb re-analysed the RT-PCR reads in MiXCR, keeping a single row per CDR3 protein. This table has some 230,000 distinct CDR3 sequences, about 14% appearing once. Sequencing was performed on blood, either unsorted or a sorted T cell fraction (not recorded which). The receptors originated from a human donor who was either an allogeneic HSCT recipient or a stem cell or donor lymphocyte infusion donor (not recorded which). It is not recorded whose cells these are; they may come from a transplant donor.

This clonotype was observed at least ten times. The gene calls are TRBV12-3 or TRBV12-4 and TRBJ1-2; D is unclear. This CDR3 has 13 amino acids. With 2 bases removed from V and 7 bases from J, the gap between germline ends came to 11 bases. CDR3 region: CASSLSTGFGYTF. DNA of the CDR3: TGTGCCAGCAGTTTAAGTACTGGTTTTGGCTACACCTTC.

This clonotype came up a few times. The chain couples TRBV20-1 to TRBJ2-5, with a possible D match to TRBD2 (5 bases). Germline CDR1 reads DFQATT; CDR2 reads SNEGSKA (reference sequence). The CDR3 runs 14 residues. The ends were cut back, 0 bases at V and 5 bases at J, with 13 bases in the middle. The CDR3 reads CSARDHSRDETQYF. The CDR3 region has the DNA TGCAGTGCTAGAGATCACTCGAGGGATGAGACCCAGTACTTC.

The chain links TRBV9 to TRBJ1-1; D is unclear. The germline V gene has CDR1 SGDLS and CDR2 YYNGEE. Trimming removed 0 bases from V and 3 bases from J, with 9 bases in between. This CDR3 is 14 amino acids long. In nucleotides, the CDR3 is TGTGCCAGCAGCGTAGGTTCCTCTGACACTGAAGCTTTCTTT. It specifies CASSVGSSDTEAFF.

The CDR3 is CASSGGGLAPGDMDTQYF. In DNA, the CDR3 is TGTGCCAGCAGTGGTGGAGGACTAGCGCCGGGGGACATGGATACGCAGTATTTT. The rearrangement links TRBV25-1 to TRBJ2-3; 9 nucleotides line up with TRBD2. Trimming took 4 bases from V and 6 from J; bases not matched to a gene: 17. The CDR3 length is 18 residues. The germline CDR1 and CDR2 sequences are MGHDK and SYGVNS.

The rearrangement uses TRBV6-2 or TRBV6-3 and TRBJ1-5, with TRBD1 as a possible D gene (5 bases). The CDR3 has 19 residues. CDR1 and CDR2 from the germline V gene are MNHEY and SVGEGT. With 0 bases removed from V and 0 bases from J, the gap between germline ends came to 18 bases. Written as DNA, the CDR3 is TGTGCCAGCAGTTACTCCGGAGGGACGAGGTTGGGTAGCAATCAGCCCCAGCATTTT. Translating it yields CASSYSGGTRLGSNQPQHF.

This CDR3 reads CASSLRGSLTDTQYF. CDR3 sequence (DNA): TGTGCCAGCAGCTTAAGGGGGAGTCTCACAGATACGCAGTATTTT. The chain couples TRBV11-2 to TRBJ2-3; a weak D match, TRBD1 (6 bases). V lost 2 bases to trimming and J lost 2 bases, with 11 bases between them. The CDR3 has 15 amino acids. Germline CDR1 and CDR2: SGHAT and FQNNGV.

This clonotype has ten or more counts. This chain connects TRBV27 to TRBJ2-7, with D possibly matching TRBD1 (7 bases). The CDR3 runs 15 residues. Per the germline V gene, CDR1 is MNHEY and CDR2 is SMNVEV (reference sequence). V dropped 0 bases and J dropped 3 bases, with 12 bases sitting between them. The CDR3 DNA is TGTGCCAGCAGTTTATCGCGGCAGGGGGGCTACGAGCAGTACTTC. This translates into CASSLSRQGGYEQYF.

The CDR3, as DNA: TGTGCCAGCAGCCGAGGACAGGGAGTGGTAGCTTTCTTT. Translating it yields CASSRGQGVVAFF. The chain has TRBV6-1 and TRBJ1-1; 8 bases map to TRBD1. V shed 6 bases, J shed 10 bases, and the junction held 10 bases outside the gene matches. CDR1 is MNHNS and CDR2 is SASEGT in the germline V gene. The CDR3 spans 13 residues.

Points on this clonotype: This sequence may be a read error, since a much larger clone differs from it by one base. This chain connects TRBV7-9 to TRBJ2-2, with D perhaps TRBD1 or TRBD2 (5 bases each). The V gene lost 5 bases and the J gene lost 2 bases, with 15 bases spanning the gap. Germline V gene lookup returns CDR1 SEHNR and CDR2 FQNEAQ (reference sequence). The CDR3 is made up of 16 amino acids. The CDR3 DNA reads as TGTGCCAGCAGCCGTACCGGGGCAGGAAACACCGGGGAGCTGTTTTTT. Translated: CASSRTGAGNTGELFF.

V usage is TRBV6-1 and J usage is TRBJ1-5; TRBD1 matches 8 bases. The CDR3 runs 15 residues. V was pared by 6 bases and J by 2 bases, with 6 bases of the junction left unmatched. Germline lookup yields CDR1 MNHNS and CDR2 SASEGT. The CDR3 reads CASRPDRGGNQPQHF. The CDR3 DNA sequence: TGTGCCAGCAGACCCGACAGGGGAGGCAATCAGCCCCAGCATTTT.

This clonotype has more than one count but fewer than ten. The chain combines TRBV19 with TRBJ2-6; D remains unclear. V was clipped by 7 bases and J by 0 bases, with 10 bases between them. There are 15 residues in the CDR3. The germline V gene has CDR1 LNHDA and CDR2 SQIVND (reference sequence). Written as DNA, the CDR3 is TGTGCCAGTACCGTCCAGCTCTCTGGGGCCAACGTCCTGACTTTC. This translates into CASTVQLSGANVLTF.

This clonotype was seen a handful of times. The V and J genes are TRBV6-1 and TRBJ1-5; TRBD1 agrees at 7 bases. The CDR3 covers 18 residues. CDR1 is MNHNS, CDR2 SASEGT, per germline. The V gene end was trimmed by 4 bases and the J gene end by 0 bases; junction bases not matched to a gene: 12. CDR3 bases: TGTGCCAGCAGTGTACAAGCCCTCTGGACAGGTAGCAATCAGCCCCAGCATTTT. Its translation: CASSVQALWTGSNQPQHF.

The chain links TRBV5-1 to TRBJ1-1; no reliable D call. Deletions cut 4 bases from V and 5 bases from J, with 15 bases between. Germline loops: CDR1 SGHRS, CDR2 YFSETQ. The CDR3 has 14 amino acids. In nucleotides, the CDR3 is TGCGCCAGCAGCCCCGTCGCCGTGGGTACTGAAGCTTTCTTT. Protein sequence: CASSPVAVGTEAFF.

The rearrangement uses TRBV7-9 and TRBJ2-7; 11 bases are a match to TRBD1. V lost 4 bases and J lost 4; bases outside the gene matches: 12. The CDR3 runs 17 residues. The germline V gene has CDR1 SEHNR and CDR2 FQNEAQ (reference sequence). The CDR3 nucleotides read TGTGCCAGCAGCTGGCGGGACGGACAGGGGGCTTCGTACGAGCAGTACTTC. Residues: CASSWRDGQGASYEQYF.

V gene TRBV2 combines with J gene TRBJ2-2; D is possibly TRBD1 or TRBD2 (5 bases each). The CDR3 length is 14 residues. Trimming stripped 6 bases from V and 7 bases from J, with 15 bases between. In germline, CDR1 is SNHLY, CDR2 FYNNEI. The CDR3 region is CASRTSKRGGELFF. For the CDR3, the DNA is TGTGCCAGCAGGACCTCTAAGAGGGGCGGGGAGCTGTTTTTT.

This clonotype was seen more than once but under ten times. The CDR3 sequence: CSARPTQGIDEQYF. The CDR3 nucleotides read TGCAGTGCTAGGCCGACACAGGGGATCGACGAGCAGTACTTC. The gene calls are TRBV20-1 and TRBJ2-7; 7 bases are a match to TRBD1. There are 14 residues in the CDR3. Germline CDR1 reads DFQATT; CDR2 reads SNEGSKA (reference sequence). Unmatched junction bases numbered 10, after V lost 3 bases and J lost 5 bases.

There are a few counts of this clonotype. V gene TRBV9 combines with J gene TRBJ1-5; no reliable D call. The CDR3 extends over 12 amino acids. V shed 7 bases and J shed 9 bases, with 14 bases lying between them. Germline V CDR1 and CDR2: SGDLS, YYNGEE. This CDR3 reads CASGNELWPQHF. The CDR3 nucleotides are TGTGCCAGCGGAAATGAACTCTGGCCCCAGCATTTT.

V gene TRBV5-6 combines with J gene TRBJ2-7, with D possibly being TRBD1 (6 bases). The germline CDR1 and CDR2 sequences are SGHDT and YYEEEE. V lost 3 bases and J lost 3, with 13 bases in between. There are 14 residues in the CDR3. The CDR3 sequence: CASSYQGPNYEQYF. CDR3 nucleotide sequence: TGTGCCAGCAGCTATCAGGGGCCGAACTACGAGCAGTACTTC.

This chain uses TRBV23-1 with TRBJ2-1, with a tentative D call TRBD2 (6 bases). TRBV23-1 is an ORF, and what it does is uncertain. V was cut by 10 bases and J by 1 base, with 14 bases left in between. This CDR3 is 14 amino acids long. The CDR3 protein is CATKTGGSYNEQFF. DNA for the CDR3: TGCGCCACCAAGACCGGGGGTTCCTACAATGAGCAGTTCTTC.

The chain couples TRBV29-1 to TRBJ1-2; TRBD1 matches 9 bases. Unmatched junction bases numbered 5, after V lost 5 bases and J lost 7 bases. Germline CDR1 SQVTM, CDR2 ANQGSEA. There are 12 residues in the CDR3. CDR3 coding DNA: TGCAGCGTTTGGACAGGGGAGGGTGGCTACACCTTC. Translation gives CSVWTGEGGYTF.

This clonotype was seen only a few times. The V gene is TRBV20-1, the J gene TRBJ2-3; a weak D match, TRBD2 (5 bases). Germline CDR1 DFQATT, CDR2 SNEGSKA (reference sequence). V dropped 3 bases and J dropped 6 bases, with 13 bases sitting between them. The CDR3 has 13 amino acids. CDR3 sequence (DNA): TGCAGTGCTAGCTGGACTGGATTGGATACGCAGTATTTT. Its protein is CSASWTGLDTQYF.

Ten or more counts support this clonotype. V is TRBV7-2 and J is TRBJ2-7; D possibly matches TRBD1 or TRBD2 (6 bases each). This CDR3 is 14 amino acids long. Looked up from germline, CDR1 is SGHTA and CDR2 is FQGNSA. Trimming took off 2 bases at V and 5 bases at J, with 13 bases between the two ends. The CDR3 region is CASSLRIGGHEQYF. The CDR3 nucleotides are TGTGCCAGCAGCTTAAGGATAGGGGGGCACGAGCAGTACTTC.

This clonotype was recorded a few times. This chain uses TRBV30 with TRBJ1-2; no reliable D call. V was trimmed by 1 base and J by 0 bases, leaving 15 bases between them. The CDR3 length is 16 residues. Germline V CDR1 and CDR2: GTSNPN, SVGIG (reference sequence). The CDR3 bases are TGTGCCTGGAGTGGGACCCAACCCTCGGCTAACTATGGCTACACCTTC. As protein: CAWSGTQPSANYGYTF.

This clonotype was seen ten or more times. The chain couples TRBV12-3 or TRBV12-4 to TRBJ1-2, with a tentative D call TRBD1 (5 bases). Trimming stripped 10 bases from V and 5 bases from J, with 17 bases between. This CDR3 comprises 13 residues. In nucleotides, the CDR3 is TGTGCCACCGCCCCCACAGGCCAGTATGGCTACACCTTC. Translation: CATAPTGQYGYTF.

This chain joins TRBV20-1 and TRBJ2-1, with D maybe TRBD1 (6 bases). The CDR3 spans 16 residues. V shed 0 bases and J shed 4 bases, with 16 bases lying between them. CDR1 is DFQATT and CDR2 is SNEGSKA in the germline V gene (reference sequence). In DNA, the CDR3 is TGCAGTGCTAGAGATCGACCGGGACACCTATACAATGAGCAGTTCTTC. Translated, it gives CSARDRPGHLYNEQFF.

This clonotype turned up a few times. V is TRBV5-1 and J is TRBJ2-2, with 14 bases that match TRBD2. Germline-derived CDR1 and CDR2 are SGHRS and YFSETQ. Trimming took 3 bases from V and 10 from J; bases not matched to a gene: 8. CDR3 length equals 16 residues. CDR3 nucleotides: TGCGCCAGCAGCTCGACCGGGACTAGCGGGGGCGAGGAGCTGTTTTTT. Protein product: CASSSTGTSGGEELFF.

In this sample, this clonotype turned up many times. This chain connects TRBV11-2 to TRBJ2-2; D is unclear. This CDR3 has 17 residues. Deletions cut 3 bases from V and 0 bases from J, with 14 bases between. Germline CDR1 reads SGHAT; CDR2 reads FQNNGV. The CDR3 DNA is TGTGCCAGCAGCTTGGCCACCCTAAGGGCGAACACCGGGGAGCTGTTTTTT. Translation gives CASSLATLRANTGELFF.

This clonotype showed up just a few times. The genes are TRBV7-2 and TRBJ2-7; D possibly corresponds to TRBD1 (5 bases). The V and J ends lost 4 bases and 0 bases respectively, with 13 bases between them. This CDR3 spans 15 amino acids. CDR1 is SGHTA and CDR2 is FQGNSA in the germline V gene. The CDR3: CASSSMGHSSYEQYF. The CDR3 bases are TGTGCCAGCAGCTCGATGGGGCATAGCTCCTACGAGCAGTACTTC. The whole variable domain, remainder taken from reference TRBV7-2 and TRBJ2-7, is GAGVSQSPSNKVTEKGKDVELRCDPISGHTALYWYRQSLGQGLEFLIYFQGNSAPDKSGLPSDRFSAERTGGSVSTLTIQRTQQEDSAVYLCASSSMGHSSYEQYFGPGTRLTVT.